A single sample is the source of the 12 T cell receptor beta chains below, sequenced in a study of early T cells in non-severe SARS-CoV-2 infection (TCRdb year 2021). The method was 5' RACE. The run used a NextSeq 500. The public reads were quality trimmed at Q25 with fastp and then assembled into clones with MiXCR by TCRdb, keeping productive beta chains. Merged by CDR3 protein, the rows form single entries marked with the most common genes and DNA. This sample lists 25,000 to 35,000 distinct CDR3 sequences; approximately 6% were detected once. Of the sample, around 13% is held by the ten largest clones. Material: whole blood. The origin of the receptors is an adult who was a healthcare worker with PCR-confirmed SARS-CoV-2 infection or an uninfected control (not recorded which).

This clonotype has ten or more counts. CDR3 coding DNA: TGTGCCACCCTCGGGACTAGCGGGGGTTCCGAGCAGTTCTTC. Translated, it gives CATLGTSGGSEQFF. The rearrangement uses TRBV6-6 and TRBJ2-1, with 14 bases lining up with TRBD2. The CDR3 sequence is 14 residues long. Looked up from germline, CDR1 is MNHNY and CDR2 is SVGAGI (reference sequence). The V segment lost 10 bases and the J segment 10 bases; nucleotides outside the gene matches: 9.

This clonotype was seen many times. CDR3 coding DNA: TGTGCCATCAGTGAGGGGACGAGGGGCTACACCTTC. It encodes CAISEGTRGYTF. The chain recombines TRBV10-3 with TRBJ1-2, with D perhaps matching TRBD1 (5 bases). The CDR3 is 12 amino acids. CDR1 is ENHRY, CDR2 SYGVKD, per germline. V lost 2 bases and J 8 bases, leaving 9 bases between the germline ends.

This clonotype has a count of ten or more. The chain combines TRBV10-3 with TRBJ1-2, with TRBD1 as a possible D gene (6 bases). The CDR3 runs 12 residues. V was clipped by 4 bases and J by 6 bases, with 9 bases between them. From germline, CDR1 is ENHRY and CDR2 SYGVKD. This CDR3 is CAISAAGDGYTF. DNA for the CDR3: TGTGCCATCAGTGCGGCAGGGGATGGCTACACCTTC.

The chain uses TRBV30 and TRBJ1-4; D remains ambiguous. Per germline, CDR1 GTSNPN and CDR2 SVGIG (reference sequence). The V end was cut by 0 bases, the J end by 6 bases, with 8 bases between. This CDR3 has 13 amino acids. CDR3 sequence reads: CAWSVLAYEKLFF. The CDR3 DNA is TGTGCCTGGAGTGTACTAGCGTATGAAAAACTGTTTTTT.

This clonotype turned up a few times. The chain uses TRBV11-2 and TRBJ2-7; D is perhaps TRBD2 (5 bases). CDR3 length equals 14 residues. Trimming took 2 bases from V and 6 from J, leaving 14 bases between them. Germline CDR1 is SGHAT and CDR2 is FQNNGV. This CDR3 is CASSLLQLGSEQYF. CDR3 DNA: TGTGCCAGCAGCTTACTCCAGTTGGGGAGCGAGCAGTACTTC.

This clonotype was recorded a few times. The rearrangement joins TRBV5-1 to TRBJ2-1, with 7 positions matching TRBD1. Germline-derived CDR1 and CDR2 are SGHRS and YFSETQ. Losses at the gene ends were 4 bases for V and 6 bases for J; bases not matched to a gene: 7. This CDR3 spans 14 amino acids. This chain's CDR3 is CASSQDRLGNEQFF. CDR3 coding DNA: TGCGCCAGCAGCCAGGACAGGTTAGGCAATGAGCAGTTCTTC.

This clonotype has a count of ten or more. This rearrangement joins TRBV29-1 to TRBJ2-2; D gene unclear. Germline CDR1 SQVTM, CDR2 ANQGSEA. The germline V and J ends were trimmed by 0 bases and 6 bases, with 14 bases remaining between them. The CDR3 is 15 amino acids. CDR3 in DNA: TGCAGCGTTGAAGAGGCCTCCACGGGCGCCGGGGAGCTGTTTTTT. Its protein product is CSVEEASTGAGELFF.

This clonotype turned up a few times. The rearrangement uses TRBV20-1 and TRBJ2-5, with 8 positions matching TRBD1. V gave up 6 bases and J gave up 4 bases; unmatched junction bases: 7. This CDR3 region has 13 residues. Germline V gene sequence: CDR1 DFQATT, CDR2 SNEGSKA (reference sequence). The CDR3 region is CSAQTGASETQYF. Written as DNA, the CDR3 is TGCAGTGCGCAGACAGGGGCCTCAGAGACCCAGTACTTC.

This clonotype was detected a few times. The rearrangement uses TRBV12-3 or TRBV12-4 and TRBJ2-4; 8 bases agree with TRBD2. V gave up 1 base and J gave up 0 bases; unmatched junction bases: 5. The CDR3 extends over 17 amino acids. The CDR3 spells CASSLGKRGLAKNIQYF. CDR3 bases: TGTGCCAGCAGTTTAGGAAAGCGGGGGCTAGCCAAAAACATTCAGTACTTC.

This clonotype occurred many times. This chain joins TRBV6-6 and TRBJ1-4; TRBD1 is a possible D gene (5 bases). Germline CDR1 MNHNY, CDR2 SVGAGI (reference sequence). The CDR3 has 15 amino acids. V was cut by 5 bases and J by 3 bases, with 13 bases left in between. The CDR3 DNA is TGTGCCAGCAGTAAAGGGGACTTTTCTAATGAAAAACTGTTTTTT. This codes for CASSKGDFSNEKLFF.

This clonotype was counted at least ten times. This sequence joins TRBV24-1 and TRBJ1-5, with D tentatively TRBD1 (6 bases). V lost 2 bases and J lost 6, with 13 bases in between. This CDR3 contains 15 residues. Germline V gene sequence: CDR1 KGHDR, CDR2 SFDVKD. DNA of the CDR3: TGTGCCACCAGTGATTCCTCCAGGGGAAGTCAGCCCCAGCATTTT. Its protein is CATSDSSRGSQPQHF.

Many counts were recorded for this clonotype. The V and J genes are TRBV29-1 and TRBJ2-7, with 8 bases identical to TRBD2. Trimming cost V 7 bases and J 8 bases; bases outside gene matches: 10. Germline assignment: CDR1 SQVTM and CDR2 ANQGSEA. The CDR3 runs 12 residues. DNA for the CDR3: TGCAGCGCGACTAGCGACTCTACGAAGCAGTACTTC. Translation gives CSATSDSTKQYF.